The 14 T cell receptor beta chains below were found in one sample sequenced in a study of beta chain features in type 1 diabetes. Since all of the isolated RNA was reverse transcribed, expressed TCRB transcripts were what got sequenced. Measured with immunoSEQ multiplex PCR; TCRdb has only the in-frame clones, and not every one. The table lists over 700,000 clones, roughly 16% of them singletons. The sample consisted of naive CD4+ T cells from blood. These receptor sequences come from a woman under 30 in good health.

V and J are TRBV27 and TRBJ2-7; 8 nucleotides agree with TRBD1. The length of the CDR3 is 15 residues. The germline V gene has CDR1 MNHEY and CDR2 SMNVEV (reference sequence). V was pared by 5 bases and J by 3 bases, with 9 bases of the junction left unmatched. Here the CDR3 DNA reads TGTGCCAGCAGTGACAGGGGCCGCCTCGGCTACGAGCAGTACTTC. This translates into CASSDRGRLGYEQYF.

The chain uses TRBV5-1 and TRBJ2-1; D gene uncertain. Trimming took off 0 bases at V and 5 bases at J, with 9 bases between the two ends. The germline CDR1 and CDR2 sequences are SGHRS and YFSETQ. The CDR3 contains 14 residues. CDR3 region: CASSLGGRDNEQFF. Written as DNA, the CDR3 is TGCGCCAGCAGCTTGGGGGGTAGAGACAATGAGCAGTTCTTC.

This chain uses TRBV4-2 with TRBJ1-1; D call uncertain. Germline V CDR1 and CDR2: LGHNA, YNFKEQ. This CDR3 comprises 16 residues. Trimming left V 1 base short and J 0 bases short, with 12 bases between. CDR3 amino acids: CASSQARTIMNTEAFF. The CDR3, as DNA: TGTGCCAGCAGCCAAGCCCGGACCATCATGAACACTGAAGCTTTCTTT.

This clone was counted between two and nine times. The CDR3 DNA follows: TGTGCCAGCAGCGTAGCTCAAGTGCCTAGCACAGATACGCAGTATTTT. It specifies CASSVAQVPSTDTQYF. The chain joins TRBV9 to TRBJ2-3; D call uncertain. Per the germline V gene, CDR1 is SGDLS and CDR2 is YYNGEE. CDR3 length: 16 residues. Trimming removed 0 bases at V and 0 bases at J, with 11 bases between.

This clone was detected only once. The rearrangement links TRBV20-1 to TRBJ2-5; 8 nucleotides agree with TRBD2. Germline loops: CDR1 DFQATT, CDR2 SNEGSKA (reference sequence). The CDR3 contains 10 residues. Unmatched junction bases numbered 2, after V lost 3 bases and J lost 11 bases. CDR3 bases: TGCAGTGCTAGCGGGGGGGTTCAGTACTTC. This translates into CSASGGVQYF.

This clone was observed a handful of times. The chain is built from TRBV7-2 and TRBJ2-5; 7 bases map to TRBD1. Germline-derived CDR1 and CDR2 are SGHTA and FQGNSA. The length of the CDR3 is 15 residues. V lost 4 bases, J lost 5 bases, and 10 bases stayed unmatched. The CDR3 DNA sequence: TGTGCCAGCAGCTCCCCGAACTTCAGGGGGGAGACCCAGTACTTC. It encodes CASSSPNFRGETQYF.

The sample holds a few counts of this clone. The chain employs TRBV6-5 and TRBJ1-2; 7 positions match TRBD1. The CDR3 spans 13 residues. V lost 7 bases to trimming and J lost 3 bases; unmatched junction nucleotides: 5. The germline V gene has CDR1 MNHEY and CDR2 SVGAGI. CDR3 in amino acids: CASTPGTDYGYTF. For the CDR3, the DNA is TGTGCCAGCACCCCCGGGACAGACTATGGCTACACCTTC.

V usage is TRBV7-2 and J usage is TRBJ2-4; weak D call: TRBD1 (5 bases). V gave up 7 bases and J gave up 2 bases, with 15 bases separating them. There are 15 residues in the CDR3. Germline V gene lookup returns CDR1 SGHTA and CDR2 FQGNSA. The CDR3 sequence is CASTQGGSPKNIQYF. CDR3 DNA sequence: TGTGCCAGCACCCAGGGTGGGTCTCCCAAAAACATTCAGTACTTC.

This clone turned up a few times. The chain is built from TRBV10-1 and TRBJ2-3; D remains unclear. V was pared by 2 bases and J by 2 bases, with 8 bases between. This CDR3 spans 14 amino acids. From germline, CDR1 is WNHNN and CDR2 SYGVQD (reference sequence). CDR3 sequence: CASSERLVTDTQYF. The CDR3 DNA reads as TGCGCCAGCAGTGAGAGGCTAGTCACAGATACGCAGTATTTT.

The CDR3 reads CASSFYGGGGQETQYF. The CDR3 DNA reads TGCGCCAGCAGCTTCTACGGGGGCGGCGGCCAAGAGACCCAGTACTTC. This chain joins TRBV5-1 and TRBJ2-5, with D perhaps TRBD1 or TRBD2 (6 bases each). The CDR3 contains 16 residues. The germline V and J ends were trimmed by 2 bases and 1 base, with 15 bases remaining between them. CDR1 and CDR2 from the germline V gene are SGHRS and YFSETQ.

This clone occurred a few times. This chain connects TRBV6-4 to TRBJ2-6; a possible D gene is TRBD1 (5 bases). Germline V lookup: CDR1 MRHNA, CDR2 SNTAGT. V was pared by 4 bases and J by 3 bases, with 13 bases between. This CDR3 is built from 16 residues. The CDR3 nucleotides read TGTGCCAGCAGTGGTTCTGCAGGACATGGGGCCAACGTCCTGACTTTC. As protein: CASSGSAGHGANVLTF.

V usage is TRBV27 and J usage is TRBJ2-7; 9 bases line up with TRBD2. V lost 10 bases to trimming and J lost 3 bases; unmatched junction nucleotides: 10. Germline assignment: CDR1 MNHEY and CDR2 SMNVEV (reference sequence). The CDR3 sequence is 14 residues long. The CDR3 DNA sequence: TGTGCCACTCGGCGGGGGGGCGGAAACTACGAGCAGTACTTC. This encodes CATRRGGGNYEQYF.

This clone was observed a handful of times. Relative to the germline gene, one junction end is altered; a read error may explain this. This chain joins TRBV10-3 and TRBJ2-1, with 8 nucleotides matching TRBD2. Per the germline V gene, CDR1 is ENHRY and CDR2 is SYGVKD. This CDR3 has 14 amino acids. Here the CDR3 DNA reads TGTGCCATCGGTGAAGCGGGAGCCTACAATGAGCAGTTCTTC. Encoded protein: CAIGEAGAYNEQFF.

Only a few counts were recorded for this clone. Different DNA sequences within this sample yield the same CDR3. The chain has TRBV7-6 and TRBJ2-7; perhaps TRBD1 as D (6 bases). CDR1 and CDR2 from the germline V gene are SGHVS and FNYEAQ. Trimming removed 3 bases from V and 4 bases from J, with 10 bases in between. The CDR3 is 13 residues long. The DNA of the CDR3 is TGTGCCAGCAGCTTGGGCAGGGGTTACGAGCAGTACTTC. It yields the protein CASSLGRGYEQYF.